A selection of T cell receptor beta chains follows, all from one sample in a study of PD-1 blockade in classical Hodgkin lymphoma. Some clones are missing from TCRdb's copy, which holds only in-frame ones; the method was immunoSEQ multiplex PCR. The sample has roughly 13,000 clones, around 87% seen once. Specimen: peripheral blood mononuclear cells (PBMCs), collected at baseline. All receptors come from a human donor with classical Hodgkin lymphoma. CDR3s include the opening cysteine and the closing phenylalanine or tryptophan. The D gene is left open where the match is weak.

v_gene	d_gene	CDR3aa
TRBV5-4	-	CASTIGSGLSTDTQYF
TRBV9	-	CASSSNPGHNWGETQYF
TRBV13	-	CASSTRGGAGESEAFF
TRBV11-2	TRBD1	CASSTYRGQENIQYF
TRBV5-1	TRBD1	CASSLVGGPTDTQYF
TRBV6-1	-	CASSVQGRDTQYF
TRBV18	-	CASSPPGRGGTEAFF
TRBV11-1	TRBD2	CASSLAKRDLQFF
TRBV12-2	-	CASRPPTFPYNEQFF
TRBV6-5	-	CASRPWTAPNYGYTF
TRBV5-8	-	CASSLKGRETQYF
TRBV10-3	TRBD1	CAIRAGQRYGYTF
TRBV9	TRBD2	CASSVAGGRGQETQYF
TRBV4-1	TRBD2	CASSQGVAGNTGETQYF
TRBV6-5	-	CAIKGTSYNEQFF
TRBV7-2	TRBD2	CASSSRLAGADEQFF
TRBV6-5	TRBD1	CASSSRTGGETEAFF
TRBV10-3	-	CASGSPNEKLFF
TRBV25-1	TRBD1	CASSGLGTGQQETQYF
TRBV7-3	-	CASSSHSVRGGYEQYF
TRBV7-3	-	CASSRDGNTGELFF
TRBV6-1	TRBD1	CASSAQTGTGRELFF
TRBV18	TRBD1	CASSVGTDYGYTF
TRBV28	-	CASSALTEADTQYF
TRBV9	-	CASSVVTDTQYF
TRBV7-7	TRBD2	CASSLGASGGAGDTQYF
TRBV28	-	CASSDGQTFYGYTF
TRBV18	-	CASSPPLADNSNQPQHF
TRBV27	-	CASSFGNNLNTEAFF
TRBV5-4	TRBD1	CASSQGTGYEQYF
TRBV2	-	CASSSGLYTIYF
TRBV19	-	CASSIGALEHNEQFF
TRBV30	-	CAWSVGDTQYF
TRBV5-1	-	CASSSTIQETQYF
TRBV4-1	TRBD2	CASSQEGLAGLYEQYF
TRBV7-9	-	CASSFRTTSSYEQYF
TRBV1	-	CTSSQDRRTSPHEQYF
TRBV2	-	CASGHSEQFF
TRBV15	-	CATSREGGSYNEQFF
TRBV19	TRBD1	CASSGTGGNQPQHF
TRBV7-8	-	CASSPGVAGVDYGYTF
TRBV6-1	TRBD2	CASTNSGRVTGELFF
TRBV10-2	TRBD2	CASGGGTSGRTSTDTQYF
TRBV9	-	CASSVVAGLGTEAFF
TRBV28	TRBD2	CASSTLGLESSEQFF
TRBV7-2	-	CASSTGPTYEQYF
TRBV6-6	-	CASQASSYNEQFF
TRBV7-8	-	CASSLDGGREQFF
TRBV7-7	-	CASSLVGDYSNQPQHF
TRBV18	-	CASSPDHEQYF
TRBV6-6	TRBD2	CASRTSGVYEQYF
TRBV6-5	TRBD2	CASGSLAGVAYEQYF
TRBV5-1	TRBD1	CASSWGTGAYEQYF
TRBV6-5	TRBD1	CASSYPADRNYEQYF
TRBV27	TRBD1	CASSFAGTANSPLHF
TRBV29-1	-	CSVEGAPGSNYGYTF
TRBV5-1	TRBD1	CASTETTGQSSYNEQFF
TRBV19	-	CASSILRDDGYTF
TRBV10-3	TRBD1	CAMGTGPYGYTF